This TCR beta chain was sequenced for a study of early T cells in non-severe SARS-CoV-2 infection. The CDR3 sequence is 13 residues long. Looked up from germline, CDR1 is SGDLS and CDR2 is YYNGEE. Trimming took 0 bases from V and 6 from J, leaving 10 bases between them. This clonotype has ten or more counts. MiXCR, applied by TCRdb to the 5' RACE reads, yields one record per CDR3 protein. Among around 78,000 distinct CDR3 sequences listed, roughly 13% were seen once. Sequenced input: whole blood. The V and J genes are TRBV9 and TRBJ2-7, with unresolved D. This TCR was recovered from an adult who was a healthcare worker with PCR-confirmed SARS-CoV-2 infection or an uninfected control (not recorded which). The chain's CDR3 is CASSVAPLREQYF. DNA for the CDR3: TGTGCCAGCAGCGTAGCACCCTTGCGCGAGCAGTACTTC.